The 26 T cell receptor beta chains given below trace back to one sample, sequenced in a study of blood T cell repertoires in COVID-19. The table came from immunoSEQ multiplex PCR; TCRdb's copy has only in-frame clones and leaves some out. The table has 150,000 to 200,000 clones, around 77% seen once; the top ten hold approximately 7%. What was sequenced was peripheral blood. Receptors were obtained from a man aged 70-80 years with active or convalescent COVID-19.

The genes are TRBV29-1 and TRBJ2-3; TRBD2 agrees at 8 bases. Germline CDR1 SQVTM, CDR2 ANQGSEA. J was trimmed by 0 bases and V by 3 bases; bases with no gene match: 8. The CDR3 runs to 16 residues. The CDR3 nucleotides are TGCAGCGTTGACAAGAGCGGGGGCACTAGCACAGATACGCAGTATTTT. Amino acids: CSVDKSGGTSTDTQYF.

This clone occurred a few times. This chain joins TRBV18 and TRBJ2-7, with 9 bases lining up with TRBD2. The CDR3 is 16 amino acids. Germline V gene sequence: CDR1 KGHSH, CDR2 LQKENI. V was pared by 4 bases and J by 5 bases, with 12 bases of the junction left unmatched. CDR3 bases: TGTGCCAGCTCACGACCCTATAGCGGGAGTTTCCACGAGCAGTACTTC. It is translated as CASSRPYSGSFHEQYF.

The rearrangement joins TRBV18 to TRBJ2-3; TRBD1 matches 9 bases. Looked up from germline, CDR1 is KGHSH and CDR2 is LQKENI. There are 15 residues in the CDR3. V trimming: 0 bases; J trimming: 3 bases; junction bases outside the gene matches: 1. The CDR3 is CASSPPTGGTDTQYF. The DNA for the CDR3 is TGTGCCAGCTCACCACCGACAGGGGGGACAGATACGCAGTATTTT.

The chain combines TRBV30 with TRBJ1-1, with no clear D. Germline lookup yields CDR1 GTSNPN and CDR2 SVGIG (reference sequence). Trimming shortened V by 4 bases and J by 8 bases, and 14 bases separated the two germline ends. This CDR3 spans 12 amino acids. CDR3 residues: CAWTRDTQEAFF. The CDR3 coding sequence is TGTGCCTGGACCCGGGATACCCAAGAAGCTTTCTTT.

This rearrangement joins TRBV5-4 to TRBJ1-2; 7 bases align to TRBD1. Germline V gives CDR1 SGHNT, CDR2 YYREEE (reference sequence). After removal of 3 bases from V and 8 bases from J, the junction contained 10 bases not matched to a gene. The CDR3 totals 14 residues. CDR3 DNA: TGTGCCAGCAGCTCCCTAGACAGGGAGGACGGCTACACCTTC. Its translation is CASSSLDREDGYTF. The whole variable domain, filled in from reference TRBV5-4 and TRBJ1-2, reads ETGVTQSPTHLIKTRGQQVTLRCSSQSGHNTVSWYQQALGQGPQFIFQYYREEENGRGNFPPRFSGLQFPNYSSELNVNALELDDSALYLCASSSLDREDGYTFGSGTRLTVV.

The chain employs TRBV12-5 and TRBJ2-3, with D possibly TRBD2 on 5 matching bases. The CDR3 consists of 14 residues. Between the trimmed V and J ends, which lost 0 bases and 9 bases, there was a span of 13 bases. Germline-derived CDR1 and CDR2 are LGHNT and FRNRAP. CDR3 sequence reads: CASGLVPEGHTQYF. As DNA, the CDR3 is TGTGCTAGTGGTTTGGTACCCGAGGGTCACACGCAGTATTTT. Supplemented by reference TRBV12-5 and TRBJ2-3, the full variable domain reads DARVTQTPRHKVTEMGQEVTMRCQPILGHNTVFWYRQTMMQGLELLAYFRNRAPLDDSGMPKDRFSAEMPDATLATLKIQPSEPRDSAVYFCASGLVPEGHTQYFGPGTRLTVL.

The rearrangement uses TRBV5-6 and TRBJ1-4, with unresolved D. V lost 1 base, J lost 0 bases, and 13 bases lay in between. Looked up from germline, CDR1 is SGHDT and CDR2 is YYEEEE. The CDR3 has 17 amino acids. Written as DNA, the CDR3 is TGTGCCAGCAGCTTGTTGGTTGCAGTTGCAACTAATGAAAAACTGTTTTTT. It translates to CASSLLVAVATNEKLFF.

The chain recombines TRBV3-1 (or the pseudogene TRBV3-2) with TRBJ2-1; 15 positions agree with TRBD2. V lost 6 bases and J lost 8; bases outside the gene matches: 5. Germline V CDR1 and CDR2: LGHDT, YNNKEL (reference sequence). This CDR3 has 15 amino acids. CDR3 nucleotides: TGTGCCAGCAGAGGGACTAGCGGGAGGAGGGATGAGCAGTTCTTC. The encoded protein is CASRGTSGRRDEQFF.

The chain links TRBV6-6 to TRBJ1-5; TRBD1 matches at 7 bases. The length of the CDR3 is 15 residues. V shed 6 bases, J shed 0 bases, and the junction held 5 bases outside the gene matches. Germline CDR1 is MNHNY and CDR2 is SVGAGI (reference sequence). The CDR3 nucleotides read TGTGCCAGCAGGCGGGACAGTTTTAGCAATCAGCCCCAGCATTTT. The encoded protein is CASRRDSFSNQPQHF.

This chain uses TRBV5-1 with TRBJ1-1; TRBD1 agrees at 8 bases. Germline loops: CDR1 SGHRS, CDR2 YFSETQ. Trimming at V came to 2 bases and at J to 1 base, leaving 10 bases not matched to a gene. This CDR3 is built from 17 residues. The CDR3 spells CASSFQLRTGSNTEAFF. The CDR3 nucleotides are TGCGCCAGCAGCTTTCAATTAAGGACAGGGTCGAACACTGAAGCTTTCTTT.

The chain couples TRBV25-1 to TRBJ1-2, with TRBD1 identical over 10 bases. This CDR3 has 16 amino acids. V trimming: 3 bases; J trimming: 4 bases; junction bases outside the gene matches: 8. CDR1 MGHDK and CDR2 SYGVNS come from the germline V gene. CDR3 DNA sequence: TGTGCCAGCAGTGATCCCGGGACAGGGGAAACCTATGGCTACACCTTC. Translated, it gives CASSDPGTGETYGYTF.

V is TRBV11-2 and J is TRBJ2-1; no clear D gene. The V end was cut by 1 base, the J end by 0 bases, with 4 bases between. CDR1 SGHAT and CDR2 FQNNGV come from the germline V gene. The CDR3 is 14 amino acids. The CDR3 DNA is TGTGCCAGCAGCTTAGGACTCTCCTACAATGAGCAGTTCTTC. Its translation is CASSLGLSYNEQFF.

The chain employs TRBV7-9 and TRBJ2-2, with a possible D match to TRBD1 (6 bases). This CDR3 region has 16 residues. The V gene lost 0 bases and the J gene lost 6 bases, with 14 bases spanning the gap. Per germline, CDR1 SEHNR and CDR2 FQNEAQ (reference sequence). The CDR3 loop reads CASSLAWQGTAGELFF. DNA of the CDR3: TGTGCCAGCAGCTTAGCGTGGCAGGGGACGGCCGGGGAGCTGTTTTTT.

With regard to this clone: An end of the junction does not agree with germline; a read error may underlie this. This chain links TRBV5-1 with TRBJ1-2; tentatively, D is TRBD1 (5 bases). The germline CDR1 and CDR2 sequences are SGHRS and YFSETQ. The CDR3 contains 14 residues. Written as DNA, the CDR3 is TGCGCCCGCAGCTTGGGCGGGGGGGTCCGTGGCTACACCTTC. It codes for CARSLGGGVRGYTF.

The J gene is TRBJ2-3, the V gene TRBV9; TRBD2 matches at 9 bases. V was clipped by 4 bases and J by 6 bases; unmatched bases: 9. CDR3 length: 15 amino acids. Per germline, CDR1 SGDLS and CDR2 YYNGEE. The CDR3, as DNA: TGTGCCAGCAGCAAAAGCGGGGGGCTGGGGGATACGCAGTATTTT. Amino acid sequence: CASSKSGGLGDTQYF. Combining the CDR3 with reference TRBV9 and TRBJ2-3 gives the whole variable domain DSGVTQTPKHLITATGQRVTLRCSPRSGDLSVYWYQQSLDQGLQFLIQYYNGEERAKGNILERFSAQQFPDLHSELNLSSLELGDSALYFCASSKSGGLGDTQYFGPGTRLTVL.

The chain employs TRBV11-2 and TRBJ1-6; D is undetermined. Trimming removed 0 bases from V and 5 bases from J, with 5 bases in between. The CDR3 is made up of 14 amino acids. The germline V gene has CDR1 SGHAT and CDR2 FQNNGV. Here the CDR3 reads CASSLDPNNSPLHF. The CDR3, as DNA: TGTGCCAGCAGCTTAGATCCCAATAATTCACCCCTCCACTTT.

The chain links TRBV7-6 to TRBJ1-3, with TRBD1 matching over 9 bases. V lost 4 bases and J lost 0; bases outside the gene matches: 4. This CDR3 has 16 amino acids. Germline assignment: CDR1 SGHVS and CDR2 FNYEAQ. The CDR3 DNA is TGTGCCAGCAGCTACCGGGACAGGGACTCTGGAAACACCATATATTTT. Its protein product is CASSYRDRDSGNTIYF. Filled out from reference TRBV7-6 and TRBJ1-3, the complete variable domain reads GAGVSQSPRYKVTKRGQDVALRCDPISGHVSLYWYRQALGQGPEFLTYFNYEAQQDKSGLPNDRFSAERPEGSISTLTIQRTEQRDSAMYRCASSYRDRDSGNTIYFGEGSWLTVV.

The chain carries TRBV7-8 and TRBJ1-6; no firm D call. CDR3 length: 12 residues. V was cut by 3 bases and J by 10 bases, with 7 bases left in between. The germline V gene encodes CDR1 SGHVS and CDR2 FQNEAQ. The CDR3 nucleotides read TGTGCCAGCAGCTTCCCCTTCTCACCCCTCCACTTT. This translates into CASSFPFSPLHF.

The chain has TRBV3-1 (or the pseudogene TRBV3-2) and TRBJ2-1; TRBD2 aligns across 10 bases. Germline CDR1 reads LGHDT; CDR2 reads YNNKEL (reference sequence). With 3 bases clipped from V and 5 bases from J, the junction kept 10 bases outside the gene matches. This CDR3 comprises 17 residues. The CDR3 bases are TGTGCCAGCAGCCAGAGCCTAGGCCTAGCGGGAGACAATGAGCAGTTCTTC. Translated: CASSQSLGLAGDNEQFF.

The chain links TRBV9 to TRBJ1-2; maybe TRBD1 (6 bases). CDR1 is SGDLS, CDR2 YYNGEE, per germline. The CDR3 spans 13 residues. V shed 2 bases and J shed 2 bases, with 7 bases lying between them. DNA of the CDR3: TGTGCCAGCAGCGTTCAGGGGAACTATGGCTACACCTTC. Its protein is CASSVQGNYGYTF.

The J gene is TRBJ2-1, the V gene TRBV6-2 or TRBV6-3; 12 nucleotides agree with TRBD2. V shed 2 bases, J shed 10 bases, and the junction held 6 bases outside the gene matches. CDR1 is MNHEY and CDR2 is SVGEGT in the germline V gene. This CDR3 comprises 15 residues. The CDR3 loop reads CASSYGPSGGVEQFF. The CDR3, as DNA: TGTGCCAGCAGTTACGGGCCTAGCGGGGGGGTAGAGCAGTTCTTC.

The table lists this clone with a count of one. The rearrangement joins TRBV27 to TRBJ1-6, with D possibly being TRBD1 (6 bases). In germline, CDR1 is MNHEY, CDR2 SMNVEV (reference sequence). This CDR3 region has 14 residues. V lost 3 bases, J lost 9 bases, and 12 bases lay in between. Written as DNA, the CDR3 is TGTGCCAGCAGTTTCGACACAGGGCGTTCACCCCTCCACTTT. Translating gives CASSFDTGRSPLHF.

The V call is TRBV7-2, the J call TRBJ1-4; 8 bases match TRBD1. With V trimmed by 1 base and J by 3 bases, 7 bases remained unmatched. This CDR3 contains 17 residues. Per the germline V gene, CDR1 is SGHTA and CDR2 is FQGNSA. This CDR3 is CASSLVGQGAPNEKLFF. CDR3 nucleotide sequence: TGTGCCAGCAGCTTAGTAGGCCAGGGGGCACCTAATGAAAAACTGTTTTTT.

J is TRBJ2-7 and V is TRBV7-2; D perhaps matches TRBD1 (5 bases). Germline V lookup: CDR1 SGHTA, CDR2 FQGNSA. The V gene lost 5 bases and the J gene lost 0 bases, with 8 bases spanning the gap. The CDR3 spans 13 residues. CDR3 nucleotides: TGTGCCAGCAGCGTGACAGCCTCCTACGAGCAGTACTTC. Its translation is CASSVTASYEQYF.

The rearrangement links TRBV12-3 or TRBV12-4 to TRBJ1-1, with no clear D. This CDR3 comprises 13 residues. V lost 0 bases and J lost 3, with 5 bases in between. In DNA, the CDR3 is TGTGCCAGCAGTTTAGCGGAGGACACTGAAGCTTTCTTT. Amino acid sequence: CASSLAEDTEAFF.

This chain joins TRBV5-8 and TRBJ2-5; D gene ambiguous. The V and J ends lost 3 bases and 5 bases respectively, with 8 bases between them. The CDR3 loop spans 12 amino acids. Germline V CDR1 and CDR2: SGHTS, YDEGEE. CDR3 DNA sequence: TGTGCCAGCAGCTCCCTCTCCGAGACCCAGTACTTC. Amino acid sequence: CASSSLSETQYF.